These 9 T cell receptor beta chains were all obtained from the same sample, sequenced in a study of blood T cells in healthy people across ages. The use of a sample-barcoded 5' primer and a J-beta primer mix characterized a second PCR of roughly 7 to 12 cycles. TCRdb re-analysed the 5' RACE reads in MiXCR, keeping a single row per CDR3 protein. The repertoire consists of about 640,000 distinct CDR3 sequences, with 45% to 65% occurring once and the leading ten covering 30% to 45%. Sequenced: blood. The origin of the receptors is a man aged 60-69 years in good health.

This clonotype was detected a few times. J is TRBJ2-5 and V is TRBV20-1; 9 nucleotides agree with TRBD2. Looked up from germline, CDR1 is DFQATT and CDR2 is SNEGSKA (reference sequence). J lost 1 base, V lost 3 bases, and 3 bases had no gene match. This CDR3 is 14 amino acids long. Here the CDR3 reads CSASQAGGQETQYF. The CDR3 nucleotides read TGCAGTGCTAGTCAAGCGGGGGGCCAAGAGACCCAGTACTTC.

This clonotype was recorded many times. V and J are TRBV29-1 and TRBJ2-7; unclear D gene. The germline V gene encodes CDR1 SQVTM and CDR2 ANQGSEA. Trimming removed 6 bases from V and 2 bases from J, with 11 bases in between. This CDR3 comprises 12 residues. CDR3 nucleotides: TGCAGCGTCCGTCCTGGGGCCTACGAGCAGTACTTC. The encoded protein is CSVRPGAYEQYF.

The chain combines TRBV5-6 with TRBJ1-4; D perhaps matches TRBD1 (6 bases). CDR3 length: 15 amino acids. Trimming removed 6 bases from V and 4 bases from J, with 16 bases in between. Looked up from germline, CDR1 is SGHDT and CDR2 is YYEEEE. The CDR3: CASTNLQGVNEKLFF. The CDR3 coding sequence is TGTGCCAGCACCAATCTACAGGGAGTTAATGAAAAACTGTTTTTT.

The chain uses TRBV6-1 and TRBJ2-3; D uncertain. The V end lost 3 bases, the J end lost 4 bases, and 14 bases lay between the germline ends. The germline V gene has CDR1 MNHNS and CDR2 SASEGT. There are 15 residues in the CDR3. CDR3 nucleotides: TGTGCCAGCAGTGAGACGCCACCCCTCGCAGATACGCAGTATTTT. It yields the protein CASSETPPLADTQYF.

The chain joins TRBV5-5 to TRBJ2-7, with D perhaps given as TRBD1 or TRBD2 (7 bases each). V was pared by 10 bases and J by 4 bases, with 18 bases between. Germline CDR1 is SGHKS and CDR2 is YYEKEE (reference sequence). The CDR3 contains 13 residues. The CDR3 loop reads CAPGGVRVYEQYF. The CDR3 nucleotides read TGTGCCCCAGGGGGGGTCAGGGTGTACGAGCAGTACTTC.

The chain couples TRBV5-1 to TRBJ1-1, with D maybe TRBD1 (6 bases). Trimming removed 5 bases from V and 4 bases from J, with 21 bases in between. The CDR3 covers 16 residues. Germline CDR1 reads SGHRS; CDR2 reads YFSETQ. In nucleotides, the CDR3 is TGCGCCAGCAGGCAGGGGACACAAGGAAGGAGCACTGAAGCTTTCTTT. Its protein product is CASRQGTQGRSTEAFF.

This clonotype was seen more than once but under ten times. The chain has TRBV5-1 and TRBJ2-5; D is possibly TRBD1 or TRBD2 (6 bases each). V lost 4 bases, J lost 5 bases, and 12 bases lay in between. The CDR3 covers 13 residues. CDR1 SGHRS and CDR2 YFSETQ come from the germline V gene. The CDR3, as DNA: TGCGCCAGCAGCCCGATAGGGGGGGAGACCCAGTACTTC. Its protein product is CASSPIGGETQYF. Drawing the rest from reference TRBV5-1 and TRBJ2-5, the complete variable domain is KAGVTQTPRYLIKTRGQQVTLSCSPISGHRSVSWYQQTPGQGLQFLFEYFSETQRNKGNFPGRFSGRQFSNSRSEMNVSTLELGDSALYLCASSPIGGETQYFGPGTRLLVL.

The chain employs TRBV20-1 and TRBJ2-1; D is unclear. The V end was cut by 1 base, the J end by 0 bases, with 7 bases between. Germline V CDR1 and CDR2: DFQATT, SNEGSKA (reference sequence). The CDR3 covers 14 residues. This chain's CDR3 is CSARGLDSYNEQFF. In DNA form, the CDR3 reads TGCAGTGCTAGAGGTCTAGACTCCTACAATGAGCAGTTCTTC.

The rearrangement links TRBV5-1 to TRBJ2-1; 10 nucleotides match TRBD1. V dropped 4 bases and J dropped 5; count of bases not matched to a gene: 9. CDR1 SGHRS and CDR2 YFSETQ come from the germline V gene. This CDR3 has 16 amino acids. The CDR3 is CASSAVPGTGDNEQFF. The CDR3 nucleotides are TGCGCCAGCAGCGCCGTTCCCGGGACAGGGGACAATGAGCAGTTCTTC. Combining the CDR3 with reference TRBV5-1 and TRBJ2-1 gives the whole variable domain KAGVTQTPRYLIKTRGQQVTLSCSPISGHRSVSWYQQTPGQGLQFLFEYFSETQRNKGNFPGRFSGRQFSNSRSEMNVSTLELGDSALYLCASSAVPGTGDNEQFFGPGTRLTVL.